The clone carrying this TCR beta chain has a handful of counts. J gave up 5 bases and V 4 bases, and 4 bases lay outside the gene matches. Germline V gene data show CDR1 as SGHTA and CDR2 as FQGNSA. The CDR3 covers 14 residues. A sample-barcoded 5' primer and a J-beta primer mix were used in a second PCR of roughly 6 to 11 cycles. From the 5' RACE reads, TCRdb called clonotypes with MiXCR, one entry per CDR3 protein. The sample holds about 1.5 million distinct CDR3 sequences; roughly two fifths are singletons and the top ten take roughly 3.7%. This sample was taken from a study of blood T cells in healthy people across ages.

This chain joins TRBV7-2 and TRBJ2-7, with 11 nucleotides matching TRBD2. Sequencing was performed on blood. This clonotype was sampled from a woman between 18 and 30 years old in good health. CDR3 nucleotide sequence: TGTGCCAGCAGCTCGGCTAGCGGGGGGAACGAGCAGTACTTC. It codes for CASSSASGGNEQYF.